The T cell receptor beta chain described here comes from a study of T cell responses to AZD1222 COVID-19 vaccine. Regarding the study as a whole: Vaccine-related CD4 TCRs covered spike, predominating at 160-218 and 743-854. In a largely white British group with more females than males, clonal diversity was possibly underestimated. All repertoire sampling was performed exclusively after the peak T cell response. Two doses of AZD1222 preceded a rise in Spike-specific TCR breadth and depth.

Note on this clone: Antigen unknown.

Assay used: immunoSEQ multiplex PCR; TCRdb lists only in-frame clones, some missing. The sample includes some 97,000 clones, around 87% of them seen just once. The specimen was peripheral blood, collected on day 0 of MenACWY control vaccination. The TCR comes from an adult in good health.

The CDR3 DNA sequence: TGCGCCAGCAGCTCGGGACAGGACGAAAACTATGGCTACACCTTC. Protein sequence: CASSSGQDENYGYTF. The chain joins TRBV5-1 to TRBJ1-2; 8 bases map to TRBD1. The CDR3 loop spans 15 amino acids. Unmatched junction bases numbered 6, after V lost 3 bases and J lost 2 bases. Germline V lookup: CDR1 SGHRS, CDR2 YFSETQ. The full variable domain, in which reference TRBV5-1 and TRBJ1-2 provide the parts outside the CDR3, is KAGVTQTPRYLIKTRGQQVTLSCSPISGHRSVSWYQQTPGQGLQFLFEYFSETQRNKGNFPGRFSGRQFSNSRSEMNVSTLELGDSALYLCASSSGQDENYGYTFGSGTRLTVV.